Listed here are 18 T cell receptor beta chains from one sample, sequenced in a study of T-cell memory formation after mild COVID-19 (TCRdb year 2021). The method was 5' RACE. Instrument used: Illumina NovaSeq 6000. TCRdb redid the processing of the public reads, applying fastp at Q25 and MiXCR, and retained in-frame beta chains. Every CDR3 protein is listed once, alongside the most common genes and DNA of its rows. This sample comprises about 240,000 distinct CDR3 sequences, approximately 9% of them detected only once. More than 20% of the sample is in the top ten clones. The sequenced sample consisted of PBMCs or a T cell subset sorted from them (not recorded which). These receptor sequences come from a man younger than 35 who had mild COVID-19 (a few samples of this study predate the infection). The sample titles of this study are shuffled in the database, so cell type and time point are left out; the donor was told from shared clones.

A few counts support this clonotype. The V and J genes are TRBV7-9 and TRBJ2-7, with a tentative D call TRBD1 (6 bases). The CDR3 runs 13 residues. Per germline, CDR1 SEHNR and CDR2 FQNEAQ (reference sequence). The CDR3 nucleotides read TGTGCGAGTAACCTGGGGGCCCGCTACGAGCAGTACTTC. Protein: CASNLGARYEQYF.

In this sample, this clonotype turned up a few times. V is TRBV20-1 and J is TRBJ2-4, with TRBD2 matching 7 bases. This CDR3 spans 12 amino acids. V lost 5 bases to trimming and J lost 9 bases; unmatched junction nucleotides: 7. Germline CDR1 reads DFQATT; CDR2 reads SNEGSKA (reference sequence). The CDR3 protein is CSASLTGGIQYF. CDR3 in DNA: TGCAGTGCTTCTCTAACGGGGGGCATTCAGTACTTC.

This clonotype was picked up a small number of times. This chain uses TRBV18 with TRBJ1-3; 9 positions agree with TRBD1. With V trimmed by 3 bases and J by 4 bases, 7 bases remained unmatched. This CDR3 is built from 16 residues. Per the germline V gene, CDR1 is KGHSH and CDR2 is LQKENI. Written as DNA, the CDR3 is TGTGCCAGCTCACCCTTGGACAGGGGTAACGGAAACACCATATATTTT. It specifies CASSPLDRGNGNTIYF. Complete variable domain (other parts from reference TRBV18 and TRBJ1-3): NAGVMQNPRHLVRRRGQEARLRCSPMKGHSHVYWYRQLPEEGLKFMVYLQKENIIDESGMPKERFSAEFPKEGPSILRIQQVVRGDSAAYFCASSPLDRGNGNTIYFGEGSWLTVV.

V is TRBV28 and J is TRBJ2-1; tentatively, D is TRBD1 (6 bases). The CDR3 covers 13 residues. With 6 bases removed from V and 6 bases from J, the gap between germline ends came to 12 bases. The germline gives CDR1 MDHEN, CDR2 SYDVKM. Written as DNA, the CDR3 is TGTGCCAGCAGCCCCGGACAGCCCAATGAGCAGTTCTTC. Translating it yields CASSPGQPNEQFF. Looking up the rest from reference TRBV28 and TRBJ2-1 gives the full variable domain: DVKVTQSSRYLVKRTGEKVFLECVQDMDHENMFWYRQDPGLGLRLIYFSYDVKMKEKGDIPEGYSVSREKKERFSLILESASTNQTSMYLCASSPGQPNEQFFGPGTRLTVL.

This clonotype was seen repeatedly, ten times or more. The chain has TRBV10-3 and TRBJ2-3, with D possibly being TRBD2 (5 bases). The CDR3 spans 14 residues. Per the germline V gene, CDR1 is ENHRY and CDR2 is SYGVKD. The V end was cut by 4 bases, the J end by 2 bases, with 10 bases between. The CDR3 DNA is TGTGCCATCAGTGGGTGGGAGCACACAGATACGCAGTATTTT. Protein product: CAISGWEHTDTQYF.

This clonotype has only one observation. V is TRBV27 and J is TRBJ1-2; 8 bases agree with TRBD1. V was clipped by 6 bases and J by 4 bases; unmatched bases: 13. CDR3 length: 16 amino acids. CDR1 is MNHEY, CDR2 SMNVEV, per germline (reference sequence). CDR3 region: CASRVLDRALVYGYTF. The CDR3 DNA reads TGTGCCAGCAGGGTACTGGACAGGGCGCTCGTCTATGGCTACACCTTC.

V and J are TRBV5-6 and TRBJ2-7; 7 nucleotides align to TRBD2. J gave up 6 bases and V 7 bases, and 10 bases lay outside the gene matches. This CDR3 region has 13 residues. Germline loops: CDR1 SGHDT, CDR2 YYEEEE. CDR3 bases: TGTGCCAGCGTGGGGAGGGGTAGGTCCGAGCAGTACTTC. Residues: CASVGRGRSEQYF.

The chain links TRBV12-3 or TRBV12-4 to TRBJ2-7; D might be TRBD1 or TRBD2, each matching 5 bases. The CDR3 consists of 12 residues. V was pared by 6 bases and J by 3 bases, with 9 bases between. CDR3 sequence: CASSRDVYEQYF. The CDR3 coding sequence is TGTGCCAGCAGCCGGGACGTCTACGAGCAGTACTTC.

This clonotype was seen more than once but under ten times. The chain links TRBV6-5 to TRBJ2-2; TRBD2 is a possible D gene (5 bases). Between the trimmed V and J ends, which lost 5 bases and 9 bases, there was a span of 10 bases. The CDR3 runs to 12 residues. The germline gives CDR1 MNHEY, CDR2 SVGAGI. CDR3 nucleotides: TGTGCCAGCAGTAACCGGGAATGGGAGCTGTTTTTT. Translated, it gives CASSNREWELFF.

This clonotype was observed many times. This chain uses TRBV7-9 with TRBJ1-2; D call uncertain. The CDR3 contains 13 residues. The germline V gene has CDR1 SEHNR and CDR2 FQNEAQ (reference sequence). The ends were cut back, 7 bases at V and 6 bases at J, with 15 bases in the middle. In nucleotides, the CDR3 is TGTGCCAGCACCCTAAGGGCAGACGATGGCTACACCTTC. Protein sequence: CASTLRADDGYTF.

This clonotype was found a few times. The chain is built from TRBV7-9 and TRBJ2-5; the D is unclear. Trimming pared 4 bases from V and 2 bases from J, leaving 11 bases between. CDR1 SEHNR and CDR2 FQNEAQ come from the germline V gene (reference sequence). The CDR3 totals 14 residues. The CDR3 DNA is TGTGCCAGCAGCTCGGCCGGGTCTCAAGAGACCCAGTACTTC. Translating it yields CASSSAGSQETQYF.

This clonotype was picked up many times. The chain recombines TRBV4-3 with TRBJ2-2; 12 nucleotides line up with TRBD2. This CDR3 is built from 18 residues. Looked up from germline, CDR1 is LGHNA and CDR2 is YSLEER. With V trimmed by 4 bases and J by 3 bases, 9 bases remained unmatched. DNA of the CDR3: TGCGCCAGCAGCCCTATCACTAGCGGGGGGTCGGACACCGGGGAGCTGTTTTTT. Its translation is CASSPITSGGSDTGELFF.

This clonotype was detected once. The chain combines TRBV15 with TRBJ1-2, with D possibly being TRBD1 (5 bases). From germline, CDR1 is LNHNV and CDR2 YYDKDF (reference sequence). This CDR3 has 15 amino acids. Deletions cut 0 bases from V and 0 bases from J, with 8 bases between. DNA for the CDR3: TGTGCCACCAGCAGAGATCGAGGGGCTAACTATGGCTACACCTTC. Protein: CATSRDRGANYGYTF.

The rearrangement uses TRBV9 and TRBJ1-4; 9 bases agree with TRBD1. CDR3 length: 14 residues. Trimming removed 4 bases from V and 11 bases from J; junction bases left unmatched: 9. CDR1 and CDR2 from the germline V gene are SGDLS and YYNGEE. CDR3 sequence: CASSSGTGYSKLFF. Here the CDR3 DNA reads TGTGCCAGCAGCTCCGGGACAGGGTACAGTAAACTGTTTTTT.

The sample holds many counts of this clonotype. The chain employs TRBV20-1 and TRBJ1-1; D perhaps matches TRBD1 (6 bases). Trimming took off 0 bases at V and 1 base at J, with 12 bases between the two ends. The CDR3 is made up of 15 amino acids. Germline V CDR1 and CDR2: DFQATT, SNEGSKA (reference sequence). The CDR3 reads CSARDAGAGNTEAFF. The CDR3 coding sequence is TGCAGTGCTAGAGATGCGGGGGCTGGGAACACTGAAGCTTTCTTT.

This clonotype was seen a few times. The V call is TRBV20-1, the J call TRBJ1-2; D perhaps matches TRBD1 (6 bases). Germline loops: CDR1 DFQATT, CDR2 SNEGSKA (reference sequence). The CDR3 extends over 13 amino acids. Trimming left V 3 bases short and J 1 base short, with 9 bases between. The CDR3: CSARHRDNYGYTF. CDR3 sequence (DNA): TGCAGTGCTAGGCACAGGGATAACTATGGCTACACCTTC.

This sequence joins TRBV7-9 and TRBJ2-4, with TRBD1 matching 7 bases. The trim removed 8 bases at V and 3 bases at J, leaving 4 bases unmatched. Germline V gene lookup returns CDR1 SEHNR and CDR2 FQNEAQ (reference sequence). This CDR3 contains 13 residues. CDR3 amino acids: CASAGQDKNIQYF. The CDR3 nucleotides read TGTGCCAGCGCCGGACAGGACAAAAACATTCAGTACTTC.

This clonotype came up a few times. The chain joins TRBV18 to TRBJ2-6, with TRBD2 matching 7 bases. The length of the CDR3 is 16 residues. V lost 3 bases to trimming and J lost 2 bases; unmatched junction nucleotides: 4. Per the germline V gene, CDR1 is KGHSH and CDR2 is LQKENI. CDR3 amino acids: CASSPIGGTGANVLTF. CDR3 in DNA: TGTGCCAGCTCACCGATCGGGGGGACTGGGGCCAACGTCCTGACTTTC.